The rows below give T cell receptor beta chains drawn from one sample of a study of T cell responses to AZD1222 COVID-19 vaccine. The method was immunoSEQ multiplex PCR; TCRdb's version includes in-frame clones alone and lacks a portion of them. Among approximately 130,000 clones, less than 95% were seen once, and the ten largest hold roughly 7.8%. Sequences were derived from peripheral blood, sampled on day 0 of AZD1222 vaccination. The receptors come from an adult in good health. Both conserved end residues are part of each CDR3. D genes are given only for firm matches. Clone size is stated in some rows and not others, as once, few, many or a class when expanded.

>.|TRBJ2-1|TRBV5-1|.
TGCGCCAGCAGCTTGGGGGTGGACAATGAGCAGTTCTTC
CASSLGVDNEQFF
>.|TRBJ2-2|TRBV6-5|TRBD2
TGTGCCAGCGGGGGACTAGCGGTCACCGGGGAGCTGTTTTTT
CASGGLAVTGELFF
>.|TRBJ2-5|TRBV5-1|TRBD1
TGCGCCAGCAGCAAACTGACAGGGGAAGGAGAGACCCAGTACTTC
CASSKLTGEGETQYF
>.|TRBJ1-5|TRBV2|.
TGTGCCAGCAAGACAGTCTCTAGCAATCAGCCCCAGCATTTT
CASKTVSSNQPQHF
>.|TRBJ2-7|TRBV19|.
TGTGCCAGTAGCGGGCTAGCCGACGAGCAGTACTTC
CASSGLADEQYF
>.|TRBJ2-7|TRBV6-2/TRBV6-3|TRBD2
TGTGCCAGCAGTTACAGGGTCGGAGCGGGAGGTTTCTCCTACGAGCAGTACTTC
CASSYRVGAGGFSYEQYF
>once|TRBJ2-3|TRBV20-1|.
TGCAGTGCTGGCTGGGAAGATACGCAGTATTTT
CSAGWEDTQYF
>.|TRBJ1-4|TRBV28|TRBD1
TGTGCCAGCACCCTGGACAGGGAGTATGAAAAACTGTTTTTT
CASTLDREYEKLFF
>once|TRBJ1-2|TRBV29-1|.
TGCAGCGTTGAAGATGGGGGGCGGAACTATGGCTACACCTTC
CSVEDGGRNYGYTF
>.|TRBJ2-3|TRBV2|TRBD2
TGTGCCAGCAGCCCGGGACTAGCAACAGATACGCAGTATTTT
CASSPGLATDTQYF
>.|TRBJ1-1|TRBV7-9|.
TGTGCCAGCAGCTTTGGAACGGGCACTGAAGCTTTCTTT
CASSFGTGTEAFF
>.|TRBJ2-2|TRBV10-1|.
TGCGCCAGCAGTGATTCCGGTCCCGGGGAGCTGTTTTTT
CASSDSGPGELFF
>once|TRBJ2-7|TRBV25-1|TRBD1
TGTGCCAGCAGTTACTCAGGGGGACAGGGCCCCTACGAGCAGTACTTC
CASSYSGGQGPYEQYF
>.|TRBJ2-2|TRBV27|TRBD2
TGTGCCAGCATTTTAGCCCAGCGGGAGGCCGGGGAGCTGTTTTTT
CASILAQREAGELFF
>.|TRBJ1-3|TRBV7-2|.
TGTGCCAGCAGCCTAATGCAACGATCTGGAAACACCATATATTTT
CASSLMQRSGNTIYF
>.|TRBJ2-1|TRBV30|.
TGTGCCTGGGGGACCACGATAGTAGATGAGCAGTTCTTC
CAWGTTIVDEQFF
>.|TRBJ2-2|TRBV28|TRBD1
TGTGCCAGCAGCCCGGGACAGAGAAACACCGGGGAGCTGTTTTTT
CASSPGQRNTGELFF
>.|TRBJ1-2|TRBV5-8|.
TGTGCCAGCAGCTTGGGTCGCTTGGACTACACCTTC
CASSLGRLDYTF
>.|TRBJ1-4|TRBV28|TRBD1
TGTGCCAGCAGTTCCCCGACAGGGGGAAGTGAAAAACTGTTTTTT
CASSSPTGGSEKLFF
>once|TRBJ2-3|TRBV5-1|TRBD2
TGCGCCAGCAAGGGAGGGGGCACAGATACGCAGTATTTT
CASKGGGTDTQYF
>.|TRBJ2-7|TRBV27|.
TGTGCCAGCAGTTTATCGATGAACGCCCGTTCCTACGAGCAGTACTTC
CASSLSMNARSYEQYF
>.|TRBJ1-1|TRBV5-5|TRBD1
TGTGCCAGCAGATTAGGACAGGGAAGGGAGGCTGAAGCTTTCTTT
CASRLGQGREAEAFF
>.|TRBJ1-1|TRBV3-1/TRBV3-2|.
TGTGCCAGCAGCCAAGGCAGGGCTTACACTGAAGCTTTCTTT
CASSQGRAYTEAFF
>.|TRBJ1-5|TRBV19|.
TGTGCCAGTAGTACCGCCCTAAGTAGAGACAGAAGCAATCAGCCCCAGCATTTT
CASSTALSRDRSNQPQHF
>.|TRBJ1-6|TRBV6-2/TRBV6-3|.
TGTGCCAGCAGTTGGACAGCCTATAATTCACCCCTCCACTTT
CASSWTAYNSPLHF
>.|TRBJ1-4|TRBV4-3|TRBD1
TGCGCCAGCAGCACAACCCTGGGACAGACAAATGAAAAACTGTTTTTT
CASSTTLGQTNEKLFF
>.|TRBJ2-2|TRBV7-6|.
TGTGCCAGCAGCCCCTCGGGGGAACACACCGGGGAGCTGTTTTTT
CASSPSGEHTGELFF
>.|TRBJ2-1|TRBV11-2|.
TGTGCCAGCAGCCCCCTTCTCCAGGAGACCGAGCAGTTCTTC
CASSPLLQETEQFF
>.|TRBJ1-6|TRBV5-6|.
TGTGCCAGCAGCATCCGGGCCGCAAATTCACCCCTCCACTTT
CASSIRAANSPLHF
>once|TRBJ1-1|TRBV30|.
TGTGCCTGGATGGCGGGGATGAACACTGAAGCTTTCTTT
CAWMAGMNTEAFF
>.|TRBJ1-5|TRBV29-1|TRBD1
TGCAGCGTCGGACAGGGGCCTAATCAGCCCCAGCATTTT
CSVGQGPNQPQHF
>.|TRBJ2-3|TRBV10-2|.
TGCGCCAGCAGTGGCCAAGGTCCAGATACGCAGTATTTT
CASSGQGPDTQYF
>.|TRBJ2-2|TRBV5-5|.
TGTGCCAGCACCTTGCTGTTTTTT
CASTLLFF
>.|TRBJ1-1|TRBV7-2|.
TGTGCCAGCAGCTTAGAAAGGCAGCATGAAGCTTTCTTT
CASSLERQHEAFF
>.|TRBJ1-2|TRBV28|TRBD1
TGTGCCAGCAGCGTGCCCTTTAGAGGGGGCAATGGCTACACCTTC
CASSVPFRGGNGYTF
>.|TRBJ2-5|TRBV28|TRBD2
TGTGCCAGCAGTGGACCCGGGACTAGCGGCATAGAGACCCAGTACTTC
CASSGPGTSGIETQYF
>few|TRBJ2-3|TRBV2|TRBD2
TGTGCCAGCAGTGAAGCGCTGGGACTAGCGGGGATGACAGATACGCAGTATTTT
CASSEALGLAGMTDTQYF
>.|TRBJ1-1|TRBV7-2|.
TGTGCCAGCAGCCTAGGGGGGCAAGCTGAAGCTTTCTTT
CASSLGGQAEAFF
>.|TRBJ2-2|TRBV18|TRBD2
TGTGCCAGCTCGCCTAGAGCTAGCGGGCTCAACACCGGGGAGCTGTTTTTT
CASSPRASGLNTGELFF